The sequence of this T cell receptor beta chain was determined in a study of CD8+ T cells in alopecia areata. Study overall: A regimen of oral tofacitinib, 5 to 10 mg twice daily, was given to treated patients. Findings and limits, study-wide: Sharing of TCRs across patients appeared less clear than in mice, possibly for HLA-related reasons.

V trimming: 3 bases; J trimming: 3 bases; junction bases outside the gene matches: 3. The CDR3 contains 14 residues. The germline gives CDR1 LGHNA, CDR2 YSLEER. Specified treatment: oral pan-JAK inhibitor, 5-10 mg twice daily. This clone appeared a few times. What it binds is not known. The sample holds other DNA sequences that translate to the same CDR3. Sequencing relied on a cDNA template that was reverse transcribed from extracted RNA. Here immunoSEQ multiplex PCR was the method, and the copy in TCRdb shows in-frame clones only, minus some. The data contain some 180,000 clones, approximately 53% of them singletons.

Sequencing used CD8+ T cells sorted from blood, obtained at week 24, from a patient treated with tofacitinib. This rearrangement joins TRBV4-3 to TRBJ2-7; 9 bases fit TRBD1. The sequence was obtained from a human donor with alopecia areata. The CDR3 nucleotides read TGCGCCAGCAGCCAGGGACAGGGTGACTACGAGCAGTACTTC. Its translation is CASSQGQGDYEQYF.